This TCR beta chain was sequenced for a study of control samples from healthy donors and cancer patients. Sequenced by immunoSEQ multiplex PCR; TCRdb stores in-frame clones only, minus some. Counted here are approximately 150,000 clones, about 90% occurring once; the ten biggest clones make up 0.68%. Trimming removed 5 bases at V and 6 bases at J, with 14 bases between. This CDR3 has 14 residues. Germline V lookup: CDR1 SGHDT, CDR2 YYEEEE. Sequencing used blood. This chain links TRBV5-6 with TRBJ2-2, with D perhaps TRBD1 or TRBD2 (6 bases each). This clonotype originated in a woman aged 25 to 39 in good health. CDR3 residues: CASRRWGAAGELFF. For the CDR3, the DNA is TGTGCCAGCAGGCGATGGGGGGCGGCCGGGGAGCTGTTTTTT. Looking up the rest from reference TRBV5-6 and TRBJ2-2 gives the full variable domain: DAGVTQSPTHLIKTRGQQVTLRCSPKSGHDTVSWYQQALGQGPQFIFQYYEEEERQRGNFPDRFSGHQFPNYSSELNVNALLLGDSALYLCASRRWGAAGELFFGEGSRLTVL.